This note documents a single TCR beta chain sequence. These data come from a study of shared clonotypes between healthy human individuals. Measured with immunoSEQ multiplex PCR; TCRdb has only the in-frame clones, and not every one. The sample contains 1.6 million or so clones, roughly 98.5% of which appear only once. The source is a man aged 25-45 years in good health. Sequencing was carried out using naive CD4+ T cells sorted from blood. As to subset: CD45RA+ positively selected.

Here the CDR3 reads CASSLERVNTGELFF. For the CDR3, the DNA is TGTGCCAGCAGCTTAGAAAGGGTGAACACCGGGGAGCTGTTTTTT. The chain recombines TRBV7-8 with TRBJ2-2; D unresolved. V gave up 1 base and J gave up 1 base, with 7 bases separating them. The CDR3 covers 15 residues. The germline V gene encodes CDR1 SGHVS and CDR2 FQNEAQ.